The 24 T cell receptor beta chains listed next were all sequenced from one sample in a study of OX40 agonist ivuxolimab in advanced cancers. This table comes from immunoSEQ multiplex PCR, and its TCRdb copy is limited to in-frame clones, with some not included. The data hold tens of thousands of clones, with roughly 90% observed a single time. Sample: CD4+ or CD8+ T cells sorted from blood, taken in a trial of the OX40 agonist ivuxolimab. These receptors all stem from an adult with an advanced solid tumor such as melanoma, head and neck, liver or kidney cancer.

The gene calls are TRBV5-8 and TRBJ1-1; TRBD1 matches 7 bases. This CDR3 region has 14 residues. Germline trimming cut 2 bases from V and 1 base from J; bases unmatched to any gene: 2. Germline loops: CDR1 SGHTS, CDR2 YDEGEE. The CDR3 DNA reads TGTGCCAGCAGCTTCGGGACAGCGAACACTGAAGCTTTCTTT. Protein product: CASSFGTANTEAFF.

This clone appeared a single time. This chain links TRBV2 with TRBJ2-7, with TRBD1 matching 10 bases. In germline, CDR1 is SNHLY, CDR2 FYNNEI. The CDR3 extends over 17 amino acids. The V and J ends lost 8 bases and 4 bases, in that order; junction bases with no gene match: 17. The CDR3 region has the DNA TGTGCCAGCGGGCGAGGAGATCCGGGACAGGGGTTTTACGAGCAGTACTTC. Translating it yields CASGRGDPGQGFYEQYF. The complete variable domain, with remaining parts taken from reference TRBV2 and TRBJ2-7, reads EPEVTQTPSHQVTQMGQEVILRCVPISNHLYFYWYRQILGQKVEFLVSFYNNEISEKSEIFDDQFSVERPDGSNFTLKIRSTKLEDSAMYFCASGRGDPGQGFYEQYFGPGTRLTVT.

V gene TRBV7-6 combines with J gene TRBJ1-2; TRBD1 matches at 11 bases. V lost 1 base, J lost 4 bases, and 5 bases stayed unmatched. This CDR3 spans 16 amino acids. CDR1 is SGHVS and CDR2 is FNYEAQ in the germline V gene. The CDR3: CASSLGTGGKGYGYTF. The DNA of the CDR3 is TGTGCCAGCAGCTTAGGGACAGGGGGCAAGGGCTATGGCTACACCTTC.

CDR3 region: CASSGTGLNYGYTF. The CDR3 bases are TGTGCCAGCAGCGGGACAGGCCTTAACTATGGCTACACCTTC. The chain uses TRBV5-4 and TRBJ1-2; 8 bases are a match to TRBD1. The CDR3 loop spans 14 amino acids. J lost 1 base, V lost 4 bases, and 3 bases had no gene match. The germline V gene has CDR1 SGHNT and CDR2 YYREEE (reference sequence). The variable domain in full, with the rest retrieved from reference TRBV5-4 and TRBJ1-2, is ETGVTQSPTHLIKTRGQQVTLRCSSQSGHNTVSWYQQALGQGPQFIFQYYREEENGRGNFPPRFSGLQFPNYSSELNVNALELDDSALYLCASSGTGLNYGYTFGSGTRLTVV.

The CDR3 loop reads CASSLPSGYEQYF. CDR3 DNA: TGTGCCAGCAGTTTGCCTAGCGGCTACGAGCAGTACTTC. The chain links TRBV28 to TRBJ2-7; TRBD2 aligns across 7 bases. The CDR3 runs 13 residues. Germline CDR1 reads MDHEN; CDR2 reads SYDVKM. V lost 3 bases, J lost 3 bases, and 2 bases stayed unmatched.

The rearrangement links TRBV5-4 to TRBJ2-5, with TRBD1 as a possible D gene (5 bases). Germline V lookup: CDR1 SGHNT, CDR2 YYREEE (reference sequence). The CDR3 length is 14 residues. Trimming cost V 3 bases and J 0 bases, with 9 bases left between them. Written as DNA, the CDR3 is TGTGCCAGCAGCTCAAAAGGGGACCAAGAGACCCAGTACTTC. It translates to CASSSKGDQETQYF.

The chain recombines TRBV6-1 with TRBJ1-6, with D unclear. Trimming removed 2 bases from V and 0 bases from J, with 8 bases in between. CDR3 length: 16 residues. CDR1 is MNHNS and CDR2 is SASEGT in the germline V gene. The CDR3 spells CASSESGSSYNSPLHF. As DNA, the CDR3 is TGTGCCAGCAGTGAATCGGGGAGCTCCTATAATTCACCCCTCCACTTT.

The rearrangement links TRBV11-2 to TRBJ1-5; tentatively, D is TRBD1 (5 bases). Germline CDR1 and CDR2: SGHAT and FQNNGV. V lost 3 bases to trimming and J lost 6 bases, with 6 bases between them. CDR3 size: 12 residues. CDR3 amino acids: CASSLGGQPQHF. CDR3 sequence (DNA): TGTGCCAGCAGCTTGGGGGGTCAGCCCCAGCATTTT.

The rearrangement links TRBV19 to TRBJ2-7, with D possibly matching TRBD2 (6 bases). CDR1 LNHDA and CDR2 SQIVND come from the germline V gene (reference sequence). The CDR3 spans 15 residues. V was trimmed by 0 bases and J by 1 base, leaving 10 bases between them. The CDR3, as DNA: TGTGCCAGTAGTATAGAGGGTAGCGGTTCCTACGAGCAGTACTTC. Translated: CASSIEGSGSYEQYF. Based on the CDR3 plus reference TRBV19 and TRBJ2-7, the full variable domain is DGGITQSPKYLFRKEGQNVTLSCEQNLNHDAMYWYRQDPGQGLRLIYYSQIVNDFQKGDIAEGYSVSREKKESFPLTVTSAQKNPTAFYLCASSIEGSGSYEQYFGPGTRLTVT.

This chain joins TRBV6-5 and TRBJ2-7; TRBD2 agrees at 13 bases. Per the germline V gene, CDR1 is MNHEY and CDR2 is SVGAGI. Trimming removed 6 bases from V and 1 base from J; junction bases left unmatched: 3. The CDR3 covers 15 residues. CDR3 protein: CASSQTSGRSYEQYF. CDR3 in DNA: TGTGCCAGCAGCCAGACTAGCGGGAGGTCCTACGAGCAGTACTTC.

The rearrangement links TRBV6-6 to TRBJ1-2; D not resolved. Between the trimmed V and J ends, which lost 5 bases and 5 bases, there was a span of 15 bases. Germline V gene data show CDR1 as MNHNY and CDR2 as SVGAGI (reference sequence). The CDR3 covers 14 residues. CDR3 in amino acids: CASSPVGSMYGYTF. Written as DNA, the CDR3 is TGTGCCAGCAGTCCCGTTGGGTCTATGTATGGCTACACCTTC.

This chain uses TRBV11-3 with TRBJ1-3; D ambiguous. The CDR3 totals 13 residues. Trimming shortened V by 8 bases and J by 2 bases, and 10 bases separated the two germline ends. Germline assignment: CDR1 SGHNT and CDR2 YENEEA. CDR3 sequence (DNA): TGTGCCAGCTCGACTGGGGCTGGAAACACCATATATTTT. Translated: CASSTGAGNTIYF.

The CDR3: CASSDSANYGYTF. As DNA, the CDR3 is TGTGCCAGCAGTGACAGCGCTAACTATGGCTACACCTTC. The chain recombines TRBV2 with TRBJ1-2; D gene uncertain. Germline V gene lookup returns CDR1 SNHLY and CDR2 FYNNEI. The CDR3 has 13 amino acids. Trimming cost V 3 bases and J 0 bases, with 5 bases left between them. Variable domain in full (rest from reference TRBV2 and TRBJ1-2): EPEVTQTPSHQVTQMGQEVILRCVPISNHLYFYWYRQILGQKVEFLVSFYNNEISEKSEIFDDQFSVERPDGSNFTLKIRSTKLEDSAMYFCASSDSANYGYTFGSGTRLTVV.

The chain is built from TRBV4-1 and TRBJ2-7; the match to TRBD2 covers 11 bases. The trim removed 1 base at V and 3 bases at J, leaving 5 bases unmatched. Germline V gene sequence: CDR1 MGHRA, CDR2 YSYEKL. The CDR3 length is 16 residues. The CDR3, as DNA: TGCGCCAGCAGCCAAGTAGGGACTAGCGGATTCTACGAGCAGTACTTC. Translation gives CASSQVGTSGFYEQYF.

This rearrangement joins TRBV4-1 to TRBJ2-2, with TRBD2 matching 8 bases. The CDR3 consists of 17 residues. V shed 1 base, J shed 7 bases, and the junction held 11 bases outside the gene matches. Germline V gives CDR1 MGHRA, CDR2 YSYEKL. Here the CDR3 reads CASSQVSGDRHGGELFF. CDR3 in DNA: TGCGCCAGCAGCCAAGTTAGCGGGGACCGACATGGCGGGGAGCTGTTTTTT.

This chain joins TRBV18 and TRBJ1-2, with 7 bases that match TRBD1. CDR1 KGHSH and CDR2 LQKENI come from the germline V gene. Trimming took 3 bases from V and 10 from J; bases not matched to a gene: 11. The CDR3 totals 14 residues. The CDR3 sequence is CASSPGTAGRLYTF. The CDR3 bases are TGTGCCAGCTCACCTGGGACAGCCGGACGCCTCTACACCTTC.

This chain links TRBV13 with TRBJ2-3; D possibly corresponds to TRBD1 (6 bases). The length of the CDR3 is 15 residues. Trimming pared 7 bases from V and 7 bases from J, leaving 21 bases between. Germline lookup yields CDR1 PRHDT and CDR2 FYEKMQ (reference sequence). The DNA for the CDR3 is TGTGCCAGCACCCTAGGTGGGGGCGCCCCGAATACGCAGTATTTT. It yields the protein CASTLGGGAPNTQYF.

This clone showed up just once. The J gene is TRBJ2-7, the V gene TRBV27; D is possibly TRBD1 or TRBD2 (7 bases each). There are 14 residues in the CDR3. V was shortened by 6 bases and J by 3 bases, with 15 bases between the two germline ends. CDR1 is MNHEY, CDR2 SMNVEV, per germline (reference sequence). CDR3 coding DNA: TGTGCCAGCAGCCCAGGGGGGGGCTACTACGAGCAGTACTTC. Translating gives CASSPGGGYYEQYF.

For this clone: The identical CDR3 is also encoded by other nucleotide sequences in the sample. V and J are TRBV5-4 and TRBJ2-1; tentatively, D is TRBD2 (5 bases). Germline assignment: CDR1 SGHNT and CDR2 YYREEE (reference sequence). The CDR3 is 13 residues long. Trimming removed 0 bases from V and 4 bases from J, with 5 bases in between. This CDR3 is CASSLGGYNEQFF. For the CDR3, the DNA is TGTGCCAGCAGCTTGGGAGGGTACAATGAGCAGTTCTTC.

The chain combines TRBV11-2 with TRBJ1-2; a weak D match, TRBD1 (5 bases). The ends were cut back, 1 base at V and 5 bases at J, with 17 bases in the middle. The CDR3 runs to 16 residues. Germline V lookup: CDR1 SGHAT, CDR2 FQNNGV. CDR3 in amino acids: CASSLGGGTVMYGYTF. The CDR3 DNA reads as TGTGCCAGCAGCTTAGGGGGGGGTACGGTGATGTATGGCTACACCTTC.

The chain employs TRBV19 and TRBJ2-3, with a tentative D call TRBD2 (5 bases). The length of the CDR3 is 14 residues. In germline, CDR1 is LNHDA, CDR2 SQIVND (reference sequence). With 4 bases removed from V and 2 bases from J, the gap between germline ends came to 10 bases. CDR3 residues: CASSTERPTDTQYF. CDR3 DNA sequence: TGTGCCAGTAGTACCGAGCGGCCCACAGATACGCAGTATTTT.

The CDR3 sequence is CASPMYQETQYF. CDR3 DNA: TGTGCCAGCCCCATGTACCAAGAGACCCAGTACTTC. This rearrangement joins TRBV9 to TRBJ2-5; no clear D. Trimming removed 7 bases from V and 0 bases from J, with 7 bases in between. Germline CDR1 reads SGDLS; CDR2 reads YYNGEE. This CDR3 has 12 amino acids.

This clone was seen a single time. This chain links TRBV5-4 with TRBJ2-1; D may be TRBD1 (7 bases). Germline CDR1 and CDR2: SGHNT and YYREEE (reference sequence). Trimming shortened V by 4 bases and J by 9 bases, and 11 bases separated the two germline ends. The CDR3 spans 12 residues. The CDR3 loop is CASSIQGGEQFF. CDR3 DNA sequence: TGTGCCAGCAGCATCCAGGGGGGTGAGCAGTTCTTC.

The chain recombines TRBV27 with TRBJ2-1; TRBD2 aligns across 9 bases. The CDR3 consists of 16 residues. Per the germline V gene, CDR1 is MNHEY and CDR2 is SMNVEV (reference sequence). With V trimmed by 1 base and J by 0 bases, 1 base remained unmatched. The CDR3 DNA is TGTGCCAGCAGTTTATTGACTAGCGGCTCCTACAATGAGCAGTTCTTC. Amino acids: CASSLLTSGSYNEQFF.